This T cell receptor beta chain derives from a study of T cell changes during pregnancy in multiple sclerosis. The germline V and J ends were trimmed by 2 bases and 6 bases, with 14 bases remaining between them. There are 15 residues in the CDR3. The germline V gene has CDR1 SGHRS and CDR2 YFSETQ. Only in-frame clones appear in the TCRdb table, and some are missing; sequencing was by immunoSEQ multiplex PCR. The sample carries under 80,000 clones, approximately 85% recorded once. This material consisted of peripheral blood, taken in the first trimester of pregnancy. The gene calls are TRBV5-1 and TRBJ2-2; D is undetermined. The clonotype was recovered from a female donor with multiple sclerosis, enrolled in a pregnancy study. The DNA of the CDR3 is TGCGCCAGCAGCTTAGAGGTCCGGTCGTCCGGGGAGCTGTTTTTT. Its protein is CASSLEVRSSGELFF.